These T cell receptor beta chains were read from a single sample in a study of CD8+ T cells in alopecia areata. Produced via immunoSEQ multiplex PCR; TCRdb's table is partial and in-frame only. This sample carries a few hundred thousand clones, roughly 44% of them seen once, and the ten largest clones take roughly 2.6%. Here the sequenced sample was CD4+ T cells sorted from blood, taken between weeks 36 and 40, from a patient treated with tofacitinib. These receptors originate from a human donor with alopecia areata. CDR3s include the opening cysteine and the closing phenylalanine or tryptophan. A D gene is named only where the DNA matches it firmly. The size of a clone is reported for some rows only, either as once, few or many, or as a class for expanded clones.

d_gene,j_gene,v_gene,abundance,CDR3aa,CDR3nt
-,TRBJ1-4,TRBV29-1,few,CSVEDGREDEKLFF,TGCAGCGTTGAAGATGGTAGGGAAGATGAAAAACTGTTTTTT
TRBD2,TRBJ2-3,TRBV10-3,-,CATGGTSGKDTQYF,TGTGCCACCGGGGGGACTAGCGGGAAAGATACGCAGTATTTT
-,TRBJ1-3,TRBV5-1,-,CASSPSGATSGNTIYF,TGCGCCAGCAGCCCCTCGGGGGCAACCTCTGGAAACACCATATATTTT
-,TRBJ1-5,TRBV5-1,-,CASSLRGGGQPQHF,TGCGCCAGCAGCTTGAGGGGGGGAGGTCAGCCCCAGCATTTT
-,TRBJ2-1,TRBV9,few,CASSVVSGVKNEQFF,TGTGCCAGCAGCGTAGTCTCGGGGGTAAAGAATGAGCAGTTCTTC
-,TRBJ1-5,TRBV15,-,CATSRDTSSNQPQHF,TGTGCCACCAGCAGAGATACAAGTAGCAATCAGCCCCAGCATTTT
-,TRBJ2-5,TRBV5-1,-,CASSQQETQYF,TGCGCCAGCAGCCAGCAGGAGACCCAGTACTTC
-,TRBJ1-4,TRBV4-1,once,CASSRSPGTTNEKLFF,TGCGCCAGCAGCCGCTCCCCCGGGACAACTAATGAAAAACTGTTTTTT
-,TRBJ2-5,TRBV15,few,CATSRQGAETQYF,TGTGCCACCAGCAGACAGGGAGCGGAGACCCAGTACTTC
-,TRBJ2-2,TRBV10-3,few,CATETRRTTGELFF,TGTGCCACAGAGACAAGGCGAACCACCGGGGAGCTGTTTTTT
-,TRBJ1-5,TRBV5-1,-,CASSMDRFSNQPQHF,TGCGCCAGCAGCATGGACAGATTTAGCAATCAGCCCCAGCATTTT
-,TRBJ2-7,TRBV5-6,-,CASSRESSYEQYF,TGTGCCAGCAGCCGGGAGAGCTCCTACGAGCAGTACTTC
-,TRBJ1-2,TRBV30,few,CAWTPPLEEGYTF,TGTGCCTGGACACCACCTCTGGAGGAAGGCTACACCTTC
TRBD1,TRBJ1-5,TRBV30,-,CAWSKGQADQPQHF,TGTGCCTGGAGCAAAGGACAGGCGGATCAGCCCCAGCATTTT
-,TRBJ2-7,TRBV7-9,few,CASSLFSLGGKQYF,TGTGCCAGCAGCTTATTCTCCCTTGGGGGGAAGCAGTACTTC
TRBD2,TRBJ2-1,TRBV10-3,few,CATVTGTSGRDEQFF,TGTGCCACCGTCACCGGGACTAGCGGGAGAGATGAGCAGTTCTTC
-,TRBJ2-4,TRBV4-2,-,CASRLGGEGAKNIQYF,TGTGCCAGCAGGCTCGGTGGAGAAGGAGCCAAAAACATTCAGTACTTC
-,TRBJ2-1,TRBV9,-,CASSAGGSVSYNEQFF,TGTGCCAGCAGCGCAGGGGGGAGTGTTTCCTACAATGAGCAGTTCTTC
-,TRBJ1-2,TRBV20-1,-,CSAKNDAF,TGCAGTGCTAAAAACGACGCCTTC
TRBD2,TRBJ2-1,TRBV7-2,-,CASSPVAGGHVVEQFF,TGTGCCAGCAGCCCAGTAGCGGGAGGGCACGTCGTTGAGCAGTTCTTC
-,TRBJ2-1,TRBV6-4,-,CASSDPRLGGGTNEQFF,TGTGCCAGCAGTGACCCACGATTGGGCGGGGGCACCAATGAGCAGTTCTTC
-,TRBJ1-3,TRBV6-1,few,CASSEALNSGNTIYF,TGTGCCAGCAGTGAAGCGCTGAACTCTGGAAACACCATATATTTT
-,TRBJ1-2,TRBV29-1,-,CSVLPSQTDRDTF,TGCAGCGTCCTCCCTTCCCAGACAGACCGAGACACCTTC
TRBD1,TRBJ1-1,TRBV28,few,CASSYGLRGPGTEAFF,TGTGCCAGCAGTTATGGCCTCAGGGGGCCCGGCACTGAAGCTTTCTTT
TRBD1,TRBJ2-5,TRBV7-9,-,CASSLPGTAQETQYF,TGTGCCAGCAGCTTACCCGGGACAGCACAAGAGACCCAGTACTTC
TRBD2,TRBJ2-4,TRBV10-3,many,CAISDSGGKNIQYF,TGTGCCATCAGTGATTCGGGGGGCAAAAACATTCAGTACTTC
TRBD1,TRBJ2-5,TRBV6-5,-,CASSAADRGRETQYF,TGTGCCAGCAGTGCCGCGGACAGGGGAAGAGAGACCCAGTACTTC
TRBD1,TRBJ2-6,TRBV7-2,-,CASSQRDRRSSGANVLTF,TGTGCCAGCAGCCAAAGGGACAGGAGAAGCTCTGGGGCCAACGTCCTGACTTTC
-,TRBJ2-3,TRBV5-4,-,CASSFKRGGGTDTQYF,TGTGCCAGCAGCTTCAAGCGTGGAGGGGGCACAGATACGCAGTATTTT
-,TRBJ1-2,TRBV29-1,-,CSVSRGGLLGGYTF,TGCAGCGTATCACGGGGAGGTCTCCTTGGGGGCTACACCTTC
TRBD1,TRBJ2-3,TRBV6-5,few,CASSPGQGATDTQYF,TGTGCCAGCAGTCCAGGACAGGGGGCCACAGATACGCAGTATTTT
-,TRBJ1-4,TRBV7-2,-,CASSSGRANEKLFF,TGTGCCAGCAGCTCGGGACGGGCTAATGAAAAACTGTTTTTT
-,TRBJ1-2,TRBV6-5,few,CASSSPGGYTF,TGTGCCAGCAGTTCCCCGGGAGGCTACACCTTC
TRBD1,TRBJ1-5,TRBV30,-,CAWGPGGNNQPQHF,TGTGCCTGGGGCCCAGGGGGAAACAATCAGCCCCAGCATTTT
-,TRBJ1-1,TRBV10-3,-,CASMDSYTEAFF,TGTGCCTCGATGGACAGTTACACTGAAGCTTTCTTT
TRBD2,TRBJ2-1,TRBV5-4,-,CASSRRTSGAYNEQFF,TGTGCCAGCAGCCGGAGGACTAGCGGGGCCTACAATGAGCAGTTCTTC
-,TRBJ1-1,TRBV7-9,many,CASSESVNTEAFF,TGTGCCAGCAGCGAGAGCGTGAACACTGAAGCTTTCTTT